One and the same sample provided the 26 T cell receptor beta chains below, sequenced in a study of T cells in Graves' hyperthyroidism and ophthalmopathy. TCR beta CDR3 regions were amplified from RNA transcripts. Researchers ran a first-round RT-PCR on the TCR CDR3 using the HTBI primer set. TCRdb reanalysed the multiplex PCR reads using MiXCR and keeps one entry per CDR3 protein. The table shows fewer than 600,000 distinct CDR3 sequences, with 12% to 15% occurring only once. Sequencing used blood. These receptors were collected from a woman aged 35 to 49 with Graves' hyperthyroidism.

This clonotype came up many times. This chain uses TRBV13 with TRBJ2-2; D possibly corresponds to TRBD1 (6 bases). Germline CDR1 and CDR2: PRHDT and FYEKMQ (reference sequence). Trimming left V 3 bases short and J 5 bases short, with 22 bases between. This CDR3 is built from 18 residues. The CDR3 sequence is CASSLGHISLRGTGELFF. The CDR3, as DNA: TGTGCCAGCAGCTTGGGACATATATCTTTACGTGGGACCGGGGAGCTGTTTTTT.

A few counts support this clonotype. A read error is possible here, since a much larger clone lies one base away. This chain links TRBV7-6 with TRBJ1-1, with D unclear. V lost 1 base and J 0 bases, leaving 6 bases between the germline ends. Per germline, CDR1 SGHVS and CDR2 FNYEAQ. The CDR3 runs 14 residues. The CDR3 reads CASSLEGMNTEAFF. CDR3 bases: TGTGCCAGCAGCTTAGAGGGTATGAACACTGAAGCTTTCTTT.

The chain carries TRBV20-1 and TRBJ1-2; no reliable D call. Trimming pared 3 bases from V and 10 bases from J, leaving 24 bases between. Per germline, CDR1 DFQATT and CDR2 SNEGSKA (reference sequence). The CDR3 loop spans 15 amino acids. The CDR3 spells CSARETGRSYGYYTF. The CDR3 DNA is TGCAGTGCTAGGGAAACTGGACGGAGCTATGGCTACTACACCTTC.

This clonotype appeared many times. The V gene is TRBV11-2, the J gene TRBJ2-5; TRBD1 matches 11 bases. CDR1 SGHAT and CDR2 FQNNGV come from the germline V gene. Germline trimming cut 5 bases from V and 3 bases from J; bases unmatched to any gene: 14. The CDR3 runs to 18 residues. Here the CDR3 DNA reads TGTGCCAGCAGCCTCCGGACAGGGGGCATGTTAGATGAAGAGACCCAGTACTTC. The encoded protein is CASSLRTGGMLDEETQYF.

The gene calls are TRBV6-1 and TRBJ1-6; possibly TRBD1 for D (6 bases). Trimming pared 10 bases from V and 8 bases from J, leaving 15 bases between. The CDR3 spans 13 residues. Germline CDR1 is MNHNS and CDR2 is SASEGT. In DNA form, the CDR3 reads TGTGCCATTAAACAGGGTCAGGATTCACCCCTCCACTTT. Translated, it gives CAIKQGQDSPLHF.

The table lists this clonotype with many counts. The rearrangement uses TRBV7-9 and TRBJ2-7; unclear D gene. V lost 5 bases and J lost 2, with 16 bases in between. This CDR3 is built from 15 residues. Germline V CDR1 and CDR2: SEHNR, FQNEAQ (reference sequence). The CDR3 sequence is CASSRYKPGPYEQYF. The CDR3 nucleotides are TGTGCCAGCAGCCGGTACAAACCCGGGCCCTACGAGCAGTACTTC.

The chain has TRBV6-1 and TRBJ1-2, with 8 positions matching TRBD1. V gave up 6 bases and J gave up 4 bases; unmatched junction bases: 7. Germline CDR1 and CDR2: MNHNS and SASEGT. This CDR3 is built from 14 residues. The CDR3 loop is CASRNRDRSYGYTF. The CDR3 coding sequence is TGTGCCAGCAGGAATCGGGACAGGAGCTATGGCTACACCTTC.

This rearrangement joins TRBV27 to TRBJ1-6; TRBD1 matches at 7 bases. The CDR3 length is 15 residues. V trimming: 6 bases; J trimming: 2 bases; junction bases outside the gene matches: 4. Germline V CDR1 and CDR2: MNHEY, SMNVEV (reference sequence). Written as DNA, the CDR3 is TGTGCCAGCAGCTCGGGACAGACCTATAATTCACCCCTCCACTTT. It encodes CASSSGQTYNSPLHF.

The genes are TRBV7-8 and TRBJ2-1, with 13 positions matching TRBD2. This CDR3 region has 17 residues. The ends lost 5 bases at V and 8 bases at J; junction bases unmatched: 12. In germline, CDR1 is SGHVS, CDR2 FQNEAQ. In DNA, the CDR3 is TGTGCCAGCAGCCCCCATTCGAGGACTAGCGGGAGTTATGAGCAGTTCTTC. Translated, it gives CASSPHSRTSGSYEQFF. The complete variable domain, with remaining parts taken from reference TRBV7-8 and TRBJ2-1, reads GAGVSQSPRYKVAKRGQDVALRCDPISGHVSLFWYQQALGQGPEFLTYFQNEAQLDKSGLPSDRFFAERPEGSVSTLKIQRTQQEDSAVYLCASSPHSRTSGSYEQFFGPGTRLTVL.

This clonotype has at least ten counts. The J gene is TRBJ1-4, the V gene TRBV28; D unresolved. This CDR3 has 16 residues. The germline CDR1 and CDR2 sequences are MDHEN and SYDVKM. V lost 6 bases, J lost 2 bases, and 16 bases lay in between. CDR3 residues: CASRFAGVQTNEKLFF. In DNA, the CDR3 is TGTGCCAGCAGGTTCGCTGGGGTGCAGACTAATGAAAAACTGTTTTTT.

This clonotype was seen repeatedly, ten times or more. This chain links TRBV28 with TRBJ2-7, with D possibly TRBD2 on 5 matching bases. V gave up 6 bases and J gave up 3 bases, with 21 bases separating them. The CDR3 has 16 residues. Germline V gene lookup returns CDR1 MDHEN and CDR2 SYDVKM. CDR3 loop: CASRSGVAKTFYEQYF. The CDR3 region has the DNA TGTGCCAGCAGATCCGGGGTAGCGAAAACCTTCTACGAGCAGTACTTC.

This clonotype was counted ten times or more. CDR3 sequence (DNA): TGCGCCAGCAGACCCCGCGACTACCCCAACTACGAGCAGTACTTC. This encodes CASRPRDYPNYEQYF. The V and J genes are TRBV5-1 and TRBJ2-7; weak D call: TRBD2 (5 bases). CDR1 and CDR2 (germline): SGHRS, YFSETQ. The V end was cut by 5 bases, the J end by 3 bases, with 18 bases between. CDR3 length: 15 residues.

This clonotype was counted a single time. CDR3 protein: CASSLSLFATNEKLFF. The CDR3, as DNA: TGTGCCAGCAGCTTAAGTCTTTTTGCAACTAATGAAAAACTGTTTTTT. The chain employs TRBV5-6 and TRBJ1-4, with D unresolved. Germline V lookup: CDR1 SGHDT, CDR2 YYEEEE. Trimming removed 2 bases from V and 0 bases from J, with 11 bases in between. The CDR3 is made up of 16 amino acids.

In this sample, this clonotype turned up a few times. The CDR3 here is CASSSRMDRLETQYF. The CDR3 DNA reads as TGTGCCAGCAGCTCCCGAATGGACCGGTTGGAGACCCAGTACTTC. The rearrangement joins TRBV9 to TRBJ2-5; D gene unclear. The CDR3 runs to 15 residues. CDR1 and CDR2 from the germline V gene are SGDLS and YYNGEE. Deletions cut 4 bases from V and 5 bases from J, with 18 bases between.

The gene calls are TRBV20-1 and TRBJ2-2; D possibly corresponds to TRBD2 (6 bases). This CDR3 region has 14 residues. The V gene's germline CDR1 is DFQATT and CDR2 SNEGSKA (reference sequence). The V end was cut by 5 bases, the J end by 4 bases, with 14 bases between. The CDR3 nucleotides read TGCAGTGCTCGGGATTCGCGGGGCACCGGGGAGCTGTTTTTT. This codes for CSARDSRGTGELFF.

This clonotype was observed many times. The chain has TRBV20-1 and TRBJ1-2, with D perhaps matching TRBD1 (5 bases). Trimming left V 0 bases short and J 5 bases short, with 13 bases between. The CDR3 length is 14 residues. Germline loops: CDR1 DFQATT, CDR2 SNEGSKA (reference sequence). The CDR3 sequence: CSARELGPGYGYTF. The CDR3 nucleotides read TGCAGTGCTAGAGAGCTGGGACCTGGATATGGCTACACCTTC.

CDR3 sequence reads: CASSQEGTVSYEQYF. DNA of the CDR3: TGCGCCAGCAGCCAAGAAGGGACAGTCTCCTACGAGCAGTACTTC. This chain links TRBV4-1 with TRBJ2-7, with TRBD1 identical over 7 bases. The CDR3 totals 15 residues. The V gene's germline CDR1 is MGHRA and CDR2 YSYEKL. The junction had 2 bases not matched to a gene; V was cut back by 0 bases and J by 0 bases.

V and J are TRBV6-1 and TRBJ1-1, with D possibly matching TRBD1 (6 bases). The CDR3 is 14 amino acids. V was pared by 7 bases and J by 6 bases, with 18 bases between. Germline V lookup: CDR1 MNHNS, CDR2 SASEGT. CDR3: CASTWGQGGAEAFF. Here the CDR3 DNA reads TGTGCCAGCACCTGGGGGCAGGGAGGGGCTGAAGCTTTCTTT.

The table lists this clonotype with a few counts. The V gene is TRBV19, the J gene TRBJ2-1; D might be TRBD2 (5 bases). The V and J ends lost 6 bases and 0 bases respectively, with 15 bases between them. CDR1 is LNHDA and CDR2 is SQIVND in the germline V gene (reference sequence). The CDR3 loop spans 16 amino acids. CDR3 sequence: CASREQSGLSYNEQFF. Here the CDR3 DNA reads TGTGCCAGTAGGGAACAGAGCGGACTCTCCTACAATGAGCAGTTCTTC.

Ten or more counts support this clonotype. This chain joins TRBV20-1 and TRBJ2-7; the match to TRBD2 covers 12 bases. J gave up 0 bases and V 5 bases, and 8 bases lay outside the gene matches. CDR1 is DFQATT and CDR2 is SNEGSKA in the germline V gene (reference sequence). The CDR3 sequence is 16 residues long. CDR3 bases: TGCAGTGCTGTGGGCCTAGCGGGAGGGAGCTCCTACGAGCAGTACTTC. Encoded protein: CSAVGLAGGSSYEQYF.

This clonotype was recorded many times. The CDR3 sequence is CASSLAGAQSEQYF. Here the CDR3 DNA reads TGTGCCAGCAGTTTAGCGGGAGCTCAAAGCGAGCAGTACTTC. The chain is built from TRBV28 and TRBJ2-7; 7 bases are a match to TRBD2. V trimming: 2 bases; J trimming: 6 bases; junction bases outside the gene matches: 7. The CDR3 totals 14 residues. Germline values: CDR1 MDHEN, CDR2 SYDVKM.

This clonotype came up many times. The gene calls are TRBV28 and TRBJ1-5; possibly TRBD1 for D (6 bases). The V and J ends lost 3 bases and 6 bases respectively, with 18 bases between them. Germline-derived CDR1 and CDR2 are MDHEN and SYDVKM. The CDR3 has 16 residues. DNA for the CDR3: TGTGCCAGCAGTTTCGCGAAGGGGGGGCGCAGTCAGCCCCAGCATTTT. It encodes CASSFAKGGRSQPQHF.

In its sample, this clonotype was seen many times. The rearrangement joins TRBV27 to TRBJ1-2, with D perhaps TRBD1 (6 bases). V shed 4 bases and J shed 3 bases, with 15 bases lying between them. CDR3 length: 15 amino acids. Germline V gives CDR1 MNHEY, CDR2 SMNVEV (reference sequence). The CDR3 bases are TGTGCCAGCAGTTCCCTTGGGGGCAGTTACTATGGCTACACCTTC. It encodes CASSSLGGSYYGYTF.

This clonotype was seen at least ten times. The gene calls are TRBV2 and TRBJ2-6; TRBD1 matches at 12 bases. J was trimmed by 2 bases and V by 6 bases; bases with no gene match: 5. The CDR3 is made up of 17 amino acids. CDR1 and CDR2 (germline): SNHLY, FYNNEI. The CDR3 here is CASRVGQGAPGANVLTF. DNA of the CDR3: TGTGCCAGCAGGGTGGGACAGGGGGCGCCTGGGGCCAACGTCCTGACTTTC.

This clonotype came up a few times. This chain connects TRBV9 to TRBJ2-7; D perhaps matches TRBD2 (5 bases). Trimming pared 0 bases from V and 4 bases from J, leaving 11 bases between. In germline, CDR1 is SGDLS, CDR2 YYNGEE. This CDR3 has 14 residues. The CDR3, as DNA: TGTGCCAGCAGCGTAGCGCCTAGCTCATACGAGCAGTACTTC. Its translation: CASSVAPSSYEQYF.

This clonotype was seen many times. The chain links TRBV27 to TRBJ2-7; 12 nucleotides match TRBD2. CDR3 length: 16 amino acids. The junction had 8 bases not matched to a gene; V was cut back by 6 bases and J by 2 bases. From germline, CDR1 is MNHEY and CDR2 SMNVEV (reference sequence). The CDR3 spells CASSQLGLAGPYEQYF. The CDR3 nucleotides read TGTGCCAGCAGCCAACTAGGACTAGCGGGACCCTACGAGCAGTACTTC.